A selection of T cell receptor beta chains follows, all from one sample in a study of CD8 T cells in Susac syndrome. TCRdb redid the calling of the immunoSEQ multiplex PCR reads with MiXCR, one entry per CDR3 protein. This sample has some 68,000 distinct CDR3 sequences; 85% to 95% occur once, and the top ten carry roughly 0.16%. Input material: CD4+ T cells from PBMCs. The receptors derive from a human donor with Susac syndrome. CDR3s include the opening cysteine and the closing phenylalanine or tryptophan. Fields, in order: clone size, J gene, V gene, CDR3 length, D gene, CDR3 DNA, CDR3 protein. The D gene is left open where the match is weak. Size values are once, few and many counts, or a class for expanded clones, and some rows have none.

abundance: .; j_gene: TRBJ2-5; v_gene: TRBV5-1; len: 16; d_gene: TRBD1; CDR3nt: TGCGCCAGCAGCCCCCGAACAGGGGTCGTGGGAGAGACCCAGTACTTC; CDR3aa: CASSPRTGVVGETQYF
abundance: .; j_gene: TRBJ1-2; v_gene: TRBV4-3; len: 13; d_gene: .; CDR3nt: TGCGCCAGCAGCCAAGTTCGGGGGGATGGCTACACCTTC; CDR3aa: CASSQVRGDGYTF
abundance: .; j_gene: TRBJ1-2; v_gene: TRBV6-1; len: 15; d_gene: TRBD1; CDR3nt: TGTGCCAGCAGTGAACCGGGACAGGGCTACTATGGCTACACCTTC; CDR3aa: CASSEPGQGYYGYTF
abundance: .; j_gene: TRBJ2-7; v_gene: TRBV4-1; len: 15; d_gene: .; CDR3nt: TGCGCCAGCAGCTTTACCTCGGCTTTGACCTACGAGCAGTACTTC; CDR3aa: CASSFTSALTYEQYF
abundance: .; j_gene: TRBJ2-3; v_gene: TRBV6-5; len: 11; d_gene: .; CDR3nt: TGTGCCAGCTCCCGATCAGATACGCAGTATTTT; CDR3aa: CASSRSDTQYF
abundance: .; j_gene: TRBJ2-1; v_gene: TRBV15; len: 17; d_gene: .; CDR3nt: TGTGCCACCAGCAGAGATATTGCAGGGGAGACCTACAATGAGCAGTTCTTC; CDR3aa: CATSRDIAGETYNEQFF
abundance: .; j_gene: TRBJ1-1; v_gene: TRBV5-1; len: 15; d_gene: .; CDR3nt: TGCGCCAGCAGCTTGGTGACCGGGATGAACACTGAAGCTTTCTTT; CDR3aa: CASSLVTGMNTEAFF
abundance: .; j_gene: TRBJ2-1; v_gene: TRBV20-1; len: 12; d_gene: .; CDR3nt: TGCAGTGCTGAACAGGGCTACAATGAGCAGTTCTTC; CDR3aa: CSAEQGYNEQFF
abundance: .; j_gene: TRBJ1-2; v_gene: TRBV11-2; len: 18; d_gene: TRBD1; CDR3nt: TGTGCCAGCAGCTTAGGGACAGGGGGCGCCTTAAATTTCTATGGCTACACCTTC; CDR3aa: CASSLGTGGALNFYGYTF
abundance: .; j_gene: TRBJ1-2; v_gene: TRBV20-1; len: 14; d_gene: .; CDR3nt: TGCAGTGCGCGCGTTACCCCCTGGTTGGTTGGCTACACCTTC; CDR3aa: CSARVTPWLVGYTF
abundance: .; j_gene: TRBJ1-1; v_gene: TRBV7-2; len: 14; d_gene: .; CDR3nt: TGTGCCAGCAGCCGGGACACTAGCTTCACTGAAGCTTTTTTT; CDR3aa: CASSRDTSFTEAFF
abundance: .; j_gene: TRBJ2-4; v_gene: TRBV27; len: 17; d_gene: TRBD2; CDR3nt: TGTGCCAGCAGCTCCGTCGCCGGGGGGAGGGCCAAAAACATTCAGTACTTC; CDR3aa: CASSSVAGGRAKNIQYF
abundance: .; j_gene: TRBJ1-1; v_gene: TRBV20-1; len: 18; d_gene: .; CDR3nt: TGCAGTGCTAGAGAGGGTAGTTGGGGAACCGGAATGAACACTGAAGCTTTCTTT; CDR3aa: CSAREGSWGTGMNTEAFF
abundance: .; j_gene: TRBJ2-5; v_gene: TRBV20-1; len: 13; d_gene: TRBD1; CDR3nt: TGCAGCGCTCCGGGACAGGGGGCCCCAACCCAGTACTTC; CDR3aa: CSAPGQGAPTQYF
abundance: .; j_gene: TRBJ1-2; v_gene: TRBV28; len: 15; d_gene: .; CDR3nt: TGTGCCAGCAGTTTCCCCCCACAGAGGGACTATGGCTACACCTTC; CDR3aa: CASSFPPQRDYGYTF
abundance: .; j_gene: TRBJ2-7; v_gene: TRBV28; len: 13; d_gene: TRBD1; CDR3nt: TGTGCCAGCAGAGGACAGGGAGTTTACGAGCAGTACTTC; CDR3aa: CASRGQGVYEQYF
abundance: .; j_gene: TRBJ2-1; v_gene: TRBV11-2; len: 16; d_gene: .; CDR3nt: TGTGCCAGCAGCTTCGGCGGCGGAAGCTCCTACAATGAGCAGTTCTTC; CDR3aa: CASSFGGGSSYNEQFF
abundance: .; j_gene: TRBJ2-1; v_gene: TRBV6-5; len: 16; d_gene: .; CDR3nt: TGTGCCAGCAGTTACTCGATGGTGTCGGATAACAATGAGCAGTTCTTC; CDR3aa: CASSYSMVSDNNEQFF
abundance: .; j_gene: TRBJ2-1; v_gene: TRBV29-1; len: 11; d_gene: .; CDR3nt: TGCAGCGTTGAAGTCCTGAATGAGCAGTTCTTC; CDR3aa: CSVEVLNEQFF
abundance: few; j_gene: TRBJ1-4; v_gene: TRBV18; len: 14; d_gene: .; CDR3nt: TGTGCCAGCTCAAGGGTTGCCACTAATGAAAAACTGTTTTTT; CDR3aa: CASSRVATNEKLFF
abundance: .; j_gene: TRBJ2-1; v_gene: TRBV28; len: 15; d_gene: TRBD1; CDR3nt: TGTGCCAGCAGTCTTTTAGCCGGGACAGATGGTGAGCAGTTCTTC; CDR3aa: CASSLLAGTDGEQFF
abundance: .; j_gene: TRBJ2-3; v_gene: TRBV4-3; len: 15; d_gene: TRBD2; CDR3nt: TGCGCCAGCAGCCAAGAGGCGGGGGGCACAGATACGCAGTATTTT; CDR3aa: CASSQEAGGTDTQYF
abundance: .; j_gene: TRBJ2-5; v_gene: TRBV6-2/TRBV6-3; len: 14; d_gene: .; CDR3nt: TGTGCCAGCAGTTACTTGACAGCTCAAGAGACCCAGTACTTC; CDR3aa: CASSYLTAQETQYF
abundance: .; j_gene: TRBJ1-4; v_gene: TRBV7-2; len: 15; d_gene: .; CDR3nt: TGTGCCAGCAGCCCAAATGGGGTTTTCGATGAAAAACTGTTTTTT; CDR3aa: CASSPNGVFDEKLFF
abundance: .; j_gene: TRBJ2-5; v_gene: TRBV5-1; len: 15; d_gene: TRBD2; CDR3nt: TGCGCCAGCACCGCCCTAGCGGGCCGAGGGGAGACCCAGTACTTC; CDR3aa: CASTALAGRGETQYF
abundance: .; j_gene: TRBJ2-3; v_gene: TRBV5-1; len: 15; d_gene: .; CDR3nt: TGCGCCAGCAGCTTCGGGGGAGCTAGCACAGATACGCAGTATTTT; CDR3aa: CASSFGGASTDTQYF
abundance: .; j_gene: TRBJ2-7; v_gene: TRBV6-2/TRBV6-3; len: 15; d_gene: .; CDR3nt: TGTGCCAGCACAATAGAGGGATTGGCGTCCTACGAGCAGTACTTC; CDR3aa: CASTIEGLASYEQYF
abundance: .; j_gene: TRBJ1-2; v_gene: TRBV7-2; len: 15; d_gene: .; CDR3nt: TGTGCCAGCAGCTTTTATTACGGCGGGAACTATGGCTACACCTTC; CDR3aa: CASSFYYGGNYGYTF
abundance: .; j_gene: TRBJ1-1; v_gene: TRBV18; len: 14; d_gene: .; CDR3nt: TGTGCCAGCTCTTACAGTCAGAGGAACACTGAAGCTTTCTTT; CDR3aa: CASSYSQRNTEAFF
abundance: .; j_gene: TRBJ2-1; v_gene: TRBV6-4; len: 14; d_gene: TRBD2; CDR3nt: TGTGCCAGCAGTATGCGGGGGTTCTTAAATGAGCAGTTCTTC; CDR3aa: CASSMRGFLNEQFF
abundance: .; j_gene: TRBJ1-2; v_gene: TRBV28; len: 14; d_gene: .; CDR3nt: TGTGCCAGCGGAGTGACGGGGAATAATGACGGCTACACCTTC; CDR3aa: CASGVTGNNDGYTF
abundance: .; j_gene: TRBJ2-3; v_gene: TRBV7-2; len: 15; d_gene: TRBD2; CDR3nt: TGTGCCAGCAGAAAACTAGCGGTCCCCACAGATACGCAGTATTTT; CDR3aa: CASRKLAVPTDTQYF
abundance: .; j_gene: TRBJ1-2; v_gene: TRBV20-1; len: 14; d_gene: TRBD1; CDR3nt: TGCAGTGAAGCCACAGGGGGCATTAACTATGGCTACACCTTC; CDR3aa: CSEATGGINYGYTF
abundance: few; j_gene: TRBJ2-7; v_gene: TRBV7-2; len: 14; d_gene: TRBD1; CDR3nt: TGTGCCAGCAGCCTAGGGACAGAACCCTACGAGCAGTACTTC; CDR3aa: CASSLGTEPYEQYF
abundance: .; j_gene: TRBJ1-2; v_gene: TRBV6-5; len: 15; d_gene: TRBD1; CDR3nt: TGTGCCAGCAGAACCGGGACAGGGAACCACTATGGCTACACCTTC; CDR3aa: CASRTGTGNHYGYTF
abundance: .; j_gene: TRBJ1-6; v_gene: TRBV12-3/TRBV12-4; len: 15; d_gene: TRBD1; CDR3nt: TGTGCCAGCAGTTTAGGGCAGGGGGCCGGTTCACCCCTCCACTTT; CDR3aa: CASSLGQGAGSPLHF
abundance: .; j_gene: TRBJ2-1; v_gene: TRBV20-1; len: 17; d_gene: TRBD2; CDR3nt: TGCAGTGCTAGAGTGGCCCTAGCGGGGGGACCATACAATGAGCAGTTCTTC; CDR3aa: CSARVALAGGPYNEQFF
abundance: once; j_gene: TRBJ2-7; v_gene: TRBV12-1; len: 16; d_gene: .; CDR3nt: TGTGCCAGCAGCTTTGCGGCTAGCGGGAACTCCTACGAGCAGTACTTC; CDR3aa: CASSFAASGNSYEQYF
abundance: once; j_gene: TRBJ2-7; v_gene: TRBV15; len: 17; d_gene: .; CDR3nt: TGTGCCACCAGCAGAGATAGGGGGGCCCCCTCCGGCTACGAGCAGTACTTC; CDR3aa: CATSRDRGAPSGYEQYF
abundance: .; j_gene: TRBJ1-5; v_gene: TRBV6-2/TRBV6-3; len: 14; d_gene: .; CDR3nt: TGTGCCAGCAGCCTTACAGGGCGATATCAGCCCCAGCATTTT; CDR3aa: CASSLTGRYQPQHF
abundance: .; j_gene: TRBJ1-6; v_gene: TRBV3-1; len: 18; d_gene: TRBD1; CDR3nt: TGTGCCAGCAGCCCAGACAACAGGGGGCTCAGGGATAATTCACCCCTCCACTTT; CDR3aa: CASSPDNRGLRDNSPLHF
abundance: .; j_gene: TRBJ1-2; v_gene: TRBV7-8; len: 15; d_gene: .; CDR3nt: TGTGCCAGCAGCTTTGACAGTGCTATCAACTATGGCTACACCTTC; CDR3aa: CASSFDSAINYGYTF
abundance: .; j_gene: TRBJ1-6; v_gene: TRBV3-1; len: 14; d_gene: .; CDR3nt: TGTGCCAGCAGCCAAGATGGAGAGGGTTCACCCCTCCACTTT; CDR3aa: CASSQDGEGSPLHF
abundance: .; j_gene: TRBJ2-7; v_gene: TRBV20-1; len: 11; d_gene: .; CDR3nt: TGCAGTGCTAGTCAGTTGGACGAGCAGTACTTC; CDR3aa: CSASQLDEQYF
abundance: .; j_gene: TRBJ1-2; v_gene: TRBV3-1; len: 15; d_gene: TRBD1; CDR3nt: TGTGCCAGCAGCCATGATGGACAGGGGGAGTATGGCTACACCTTC; CDR3aa: CASSHDGQGEYGYTF
abundance: .; j_gene: TRBJ2-2; v_gene: TRBV20-1; len: 13; d_gene: .; CDR3nt: TGCAGTCGGACCGACCCGAACACCGGGGAGCTGTTTTTT; CDR3aa: CSRTDPNTGELFF